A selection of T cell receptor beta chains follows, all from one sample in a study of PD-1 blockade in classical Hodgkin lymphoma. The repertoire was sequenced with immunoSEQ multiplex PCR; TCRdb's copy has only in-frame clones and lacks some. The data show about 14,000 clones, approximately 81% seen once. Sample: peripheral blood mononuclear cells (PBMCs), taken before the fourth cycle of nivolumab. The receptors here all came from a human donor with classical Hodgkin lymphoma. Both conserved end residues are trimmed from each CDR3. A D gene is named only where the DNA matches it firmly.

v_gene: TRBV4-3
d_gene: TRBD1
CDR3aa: ASSQDSGGSGYT

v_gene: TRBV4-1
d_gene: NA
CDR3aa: ASSPEGGWPDTQY

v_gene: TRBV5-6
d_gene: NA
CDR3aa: ASSGRANEKLF

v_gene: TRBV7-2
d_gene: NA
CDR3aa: ASSFMGSAQPQH

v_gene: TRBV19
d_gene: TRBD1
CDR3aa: ASSIRGGRRSNQPQH

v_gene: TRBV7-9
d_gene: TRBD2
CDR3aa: ASSFLGRALQETQY

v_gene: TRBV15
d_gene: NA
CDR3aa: ATSPTGPGGANVLT

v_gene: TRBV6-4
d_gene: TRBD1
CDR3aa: ASNPGQGSYEQY

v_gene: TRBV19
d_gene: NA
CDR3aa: ASSIGGNEQF

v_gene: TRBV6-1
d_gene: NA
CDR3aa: ASSEALSTKQY

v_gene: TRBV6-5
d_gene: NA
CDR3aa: ASSLGGQETQY

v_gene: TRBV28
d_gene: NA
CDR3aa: ASSPEGGQTDTQY

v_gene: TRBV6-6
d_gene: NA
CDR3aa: ASSSPSAGTTDTQY

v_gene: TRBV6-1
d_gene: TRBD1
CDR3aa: ASSEGGQIRKLF

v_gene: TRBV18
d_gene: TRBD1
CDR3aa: ASSPVDRVYLHEQY

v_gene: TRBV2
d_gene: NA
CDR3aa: ASSERTVGGYT

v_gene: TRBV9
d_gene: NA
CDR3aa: ASSAPKSSSYNEQF

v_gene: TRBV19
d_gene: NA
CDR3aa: ASTLGANVLT

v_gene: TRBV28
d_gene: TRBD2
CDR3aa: ASSFFSGGEGTQY

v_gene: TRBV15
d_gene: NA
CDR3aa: ATSRPPEASYGYT

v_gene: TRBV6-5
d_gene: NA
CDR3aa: ASSYGEGTQY

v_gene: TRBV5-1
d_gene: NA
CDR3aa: ASSLETYPSYEQY

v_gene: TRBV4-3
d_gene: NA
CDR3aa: ASSHYTGPLEDTQY

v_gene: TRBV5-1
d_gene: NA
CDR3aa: ASSVNPQGTEAF

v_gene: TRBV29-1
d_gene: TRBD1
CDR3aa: SVSRTGPETQY

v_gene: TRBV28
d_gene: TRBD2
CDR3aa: ASSLGGVRRETQY

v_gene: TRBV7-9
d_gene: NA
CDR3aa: ASSPRYVEQF

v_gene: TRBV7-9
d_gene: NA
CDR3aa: ASSFFGDDSPLH

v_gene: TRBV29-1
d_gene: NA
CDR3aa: SVVRGVSTEAF

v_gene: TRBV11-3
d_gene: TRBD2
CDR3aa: ASSSRQAGGVGELF

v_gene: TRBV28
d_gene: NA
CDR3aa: ASSLPPGTGDSPLH

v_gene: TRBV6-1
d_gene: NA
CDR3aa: ASSDLAQARIQY

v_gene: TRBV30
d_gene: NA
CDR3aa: AWSEGVDGNTIY

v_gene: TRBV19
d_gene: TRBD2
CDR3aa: ASSIGVAGTYEQY

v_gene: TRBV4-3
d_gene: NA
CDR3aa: ASSQNGPGGLSFDEQF

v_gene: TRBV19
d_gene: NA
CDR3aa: ASSIQGYSNQPQH

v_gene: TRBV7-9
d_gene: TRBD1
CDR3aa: ASTTFLDRGEKLF

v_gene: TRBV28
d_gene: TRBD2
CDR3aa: ASTAGLAGGRLNTDTQY

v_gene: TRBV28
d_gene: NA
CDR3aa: ASSPLEGTYNEQF

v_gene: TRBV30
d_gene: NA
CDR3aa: AWSVRWGTTDTQY

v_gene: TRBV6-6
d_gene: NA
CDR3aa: ASRKQNPSGHT

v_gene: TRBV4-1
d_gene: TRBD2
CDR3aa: ASSQEQTSGSTDTQY

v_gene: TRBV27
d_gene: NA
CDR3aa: ASSLNGGIDGYT